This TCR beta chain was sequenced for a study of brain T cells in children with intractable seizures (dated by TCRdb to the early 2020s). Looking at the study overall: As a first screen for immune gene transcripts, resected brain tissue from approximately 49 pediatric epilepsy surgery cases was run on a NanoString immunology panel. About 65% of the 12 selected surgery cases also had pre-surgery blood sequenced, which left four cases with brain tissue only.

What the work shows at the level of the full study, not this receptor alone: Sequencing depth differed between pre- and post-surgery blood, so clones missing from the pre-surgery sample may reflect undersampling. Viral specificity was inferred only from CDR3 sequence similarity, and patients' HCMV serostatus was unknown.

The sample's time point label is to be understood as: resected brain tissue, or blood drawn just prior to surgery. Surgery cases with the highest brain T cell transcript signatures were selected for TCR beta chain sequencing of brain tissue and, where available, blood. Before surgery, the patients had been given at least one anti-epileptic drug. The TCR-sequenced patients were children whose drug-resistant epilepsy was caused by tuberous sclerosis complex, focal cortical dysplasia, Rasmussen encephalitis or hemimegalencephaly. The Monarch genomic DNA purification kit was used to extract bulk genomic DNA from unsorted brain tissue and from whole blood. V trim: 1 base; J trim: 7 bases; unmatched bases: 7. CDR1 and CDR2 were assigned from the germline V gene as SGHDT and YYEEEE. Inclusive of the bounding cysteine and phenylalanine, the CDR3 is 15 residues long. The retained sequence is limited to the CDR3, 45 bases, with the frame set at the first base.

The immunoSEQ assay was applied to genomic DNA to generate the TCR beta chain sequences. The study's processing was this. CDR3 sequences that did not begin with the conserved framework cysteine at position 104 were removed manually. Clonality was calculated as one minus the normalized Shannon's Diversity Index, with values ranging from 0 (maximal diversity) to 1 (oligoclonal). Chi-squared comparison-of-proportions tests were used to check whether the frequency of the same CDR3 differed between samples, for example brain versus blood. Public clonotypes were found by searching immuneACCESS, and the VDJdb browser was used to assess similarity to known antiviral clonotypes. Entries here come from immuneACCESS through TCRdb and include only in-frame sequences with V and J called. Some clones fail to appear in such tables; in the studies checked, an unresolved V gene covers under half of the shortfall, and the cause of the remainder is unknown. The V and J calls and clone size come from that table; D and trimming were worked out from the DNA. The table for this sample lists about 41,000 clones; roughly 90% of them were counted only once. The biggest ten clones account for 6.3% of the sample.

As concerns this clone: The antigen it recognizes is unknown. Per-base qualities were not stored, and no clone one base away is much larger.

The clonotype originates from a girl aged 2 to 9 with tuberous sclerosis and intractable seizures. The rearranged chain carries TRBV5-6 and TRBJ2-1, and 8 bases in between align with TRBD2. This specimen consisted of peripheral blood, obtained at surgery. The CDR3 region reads CASSLLLADMNEQFF. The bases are TGTGCCAGCAGCTTGTTACTAGCGGATATGAATGAGCAGTTCTTC.